This TCR beta chain was sequenced in a study of Graves' ophthalmopathy and Graves' hyperthyroidism. Study-wide findings and caveats: Sensitivity reached nearly 71% and specificity approximately 78% when the model predicted ophthalmopathy progression. Blood shared most expanded thyroid clonotypes above 0.001 frequency.

The term stable hyperthyroidism indicated an absence of ophthalmopathy within 18 months of follow-up. Patients were left out if they had other autoimmune diseases, uncontrolled infections, pregnancy or lactation. At least ten counts were recorded for this clonotype. As yet, its antigen is unknown. The authors amplified TCR beta CDR3 regions, and they did so from RNA transcripts for repertoire sequencing. HTBI primers served in a first-round RT-PCR, which a second-round multiplex PCR followed. TCRdb itself ran the multiplex PCR reads through MiXCR, one entry per CDR3 protein. The table has approximately 380,000 distinct CDR3 sequences, around a fifth seen once. Sample: peripheral blood. This TCR was recovered from a woman between 18 and 30 years old with stable Graves' hyperthyroidism.

CDR3 sequence: CASSLDLRTSGRAYEQYF. The CDR3 nucleotides read TGCGCCAGCAGCTTGGATCTAAGGACTAGCGGGAGAGCCTACGAGCAGTACTTC. The chain links TRBV5-1 to TRBJ2-7; the match to TRBD2 covers 13 bases. Germline V gene lookup returns CDR1 SGHRS and CDR2 YFSETQ. The CDR3 consists of 18 residues. The ends lost 0 bases at V and 2 bases at J; junction bases unmatched: 8.